This TCR beta chain stems from a study of T cell responses to AZD1222 COVID-19 vaccine (TCRdb year 2021). Regarding the study in general: Because spike-specific TCR depth and breadth did not differ between the two schedules, AZD1222 recipients who got a second dose at roughly 4 weeks were pooled with those who got a second dose at roughly 12 weeks. A total of around 240 trial participants underwent TCR sequencing, of whom around 200 received two doses of AZD1222 and some 25 received two doses of the MenACWY control vaccine. Enrollment into the trials was organized by age into subgroups of 18-55, 56-69 and 70-plus years, and those subgroups contained about 160, 30 and 59 TCR-sequenced participants, respectively. Results the study describes overall, beyond this receptor: Participants were mostly white British, with more females than males. The authors suggested clonal diversity may have been underestimated. After two AZD1222 doses, both the breadth and the depth of spike-specific TCRs were significantly higher than at day 0 and than in MenACWY recipients. Epitopes outside the regions mutated in the B.1.351 and B.1.1.7 variants were reportedly recognized by nearly half of the unique spike-specific TCRs. CD4 TCRs associated with the vaccine covered the entire spike protein, and the dominant responses were in regions 160-218 and 743-854. Conclusions about previously exposed vaccinees are limited because only six or seven AZD1222 recipients were SARS-CoV-2 seropositive at baseline. The 56-69-year group was small, and its depth increase did not reach significance, likely because of low power. Because no day 14 peak-response samples were available, the repertoires could be characterized only after the peak T cell response.

Remarks on this clone: Its antigen is still unknown. No per-base quality is available; no much larger clone lies one base away.

The CDR3 regions of human TCRbeta chains were subjected to immunosequencing. The authors' analysis ran thus. Repertoire TCRs were matched against a reference library of SARS-CoV-2-specific TCRs generated with the MIRA antigen-specificity platform. Breadth was defined as the fraction of unique TCRs that were SARS-CoV-2-associated. Depth was defined as the fraction of total T cells that were SARS-CoV-2-associated. Using the MIRA data, each spike-specific TCR was assigned both to the spike region to which the TCR was reactive and to a CD4 or CD8 class. Log10-transformed breadth and depth values were compared by one-way ANOVA with Sidak's multiple comparisons tests. TCRdb's version of the immuneACCESS table is confined to in-frame rearrangements and falls short of the full clone set. An unresolved V gene accounts for under half of the shortfall where checked; the remainder is of unknown origin. V and J calls and clone size are given by that table; D and trimming were obtained from the DNA. This sample lists 110,000 to 150,000 clones; just over 85% were detected once. Around 3.5% of the sample lies in the top ten.

What this sample's time point label stands for: baseline before first vaccination. Vaccinee samples were obtained from the UK trials COV001 and COV002, which included a single-blind randomized controlled phase 2/3 trial of AZD1222 (ChAdOx1 nCoV-19) in healthy adults. For TCRbeta chain sequencing, PBMC samples from trial participants were taken at day 0 and at day 28 after the second dose. From the cysteine up to the phenylalanine, the CDR3 has a length of 11 residues. The CDR3 DNA has 33 bases and is translated from base 1. Relative to germline, V is 1 base shorter and J is 5 bases shorter, with 0 bases between their ends. The germline V gene specifies SNHLY as CDR1 and FYNNEI as CDR2.

The clonotype was recovered from an adult in good health. The sequencing used peripheral blood, collected on day 0 of AZD1222 vaccination. Recombination linked TRBV2 to TRBJ2-4; no D gene is confidently identified. The CDR3 corresponds to CASSEENIQYF. The nucleotide sequence reads TGTGCCAGCAGTGAAGAAAACATTCAGTACTTC.